These 18 T cell receptor beta chains were all obtained from the same sample, sequenced in a study of T cells in narcolepsy. Method: immunoSEQ multiplex PCR; TCRdb's copy keeps in-frame clones and lacks some. The sample yields more than 20,000 clones, 80% to 85% seen once. The sequencing sample was made of memory (CD45RA-) CD4+ T cells from blood. These receptors all stem from a human donor in good health.

V gene TRBV10-2 combines with J gene TRBJ2-5; 12 bases map to TRBD2. CDR1 WSHSY and CDR2 SAAADI come from the germline V gene. The CDR3 length is 16 residues. Losses at the gene ends were 5 bases for V and 0 bases for J; bases not matched to a gene: 4. The CDR3 sequence: CASSWLAGGNQETQYF. In DNA, the CDR3 is TGCGCCAGCAGTTGGCTAGCGGGGGGGAACCAAGAGACCCAGTACTTC.

The rearrangement uses TRBV10-3 and TRBJ1-3; D ambiguous. CDR1 ENHRY and CDR2 SYGVKD come from the germline V gene. The CDR3 covers 14 residues. The ends were cut back, 11 bases at V and 7 bases at J, with 21 bases in the middle. In DNA, the CDR3 is TGTGCCGCAAACAGCGGCCAAAGTCGGAACACCATATATTTT. It yields the protein CAANSGQSRNTIYF.

This clone was found once. The gene calls are TRBV20-1 and TRBJ2-3; no reliable D call. The CDR3 consists of 11 residues. V was trimmed by 5 bases and J by 6 bases, leaving 9 bases between them. The germline V gene encodes CDR1 DFQATT and CDR2 SNEGSKA (reference sequence). The CDR3 DNA sequence: TGCAGTGCTCTATCGGTGGATACGCAGTATTTT. It is translated as CSALSVDTQYF.

This clone has a single count. The rearrangement links TRBV7-6 to TRBJ2-7; D is ambiguous. Germline values: CDR1 SGHVS, CDR2 FNYEAQ. The CDR3 is made up of 11 amino acids. Trimming pared 1 base from V and 5 bases from J, leaving 3 bases between. CDR3 region: CASSLGDEQYF. CDR3 DNA sequence: TGTGCCAGCAGCTTAGGTGACGAGCAGTACTTC.

About this clone: One end of the junction varies from germline; a read error may be responsible. The chain has TRBV19 and TRBJ2-5; 7 bases match TRBD2. Germline CDR1 reads LNHDA; CDR2 reads SQIVND (reference sequence). The CDR3 runs 18 residues. The CDR3 here is CATSRGLSPYGLEETQYF. CDR3 coding DNA: TGTGCCACTAGTAGGGGCTTGTCCCCATACGGACTAGAAGAGACCCAGTACTTC.

The chain recombines TRBV29-1 with TRBJ2-7; no clear D. V was pared by 4 bases and J by 1 base, with 5 bases between. CDR1 is SQVTM and CDR2 is ANQGSEA in the germline V gene. The CDR3 spans 11 residues. This CDR3 is CSVGASYEQYF. The CDR3 nucleotides read TGCAGCGTTGGTGCGTCCTACGAGCAGTACTTC.

This clone has just a few counts. V and J are TRBV11-2 and TRBJ2-7, with D hard to call. V gave up 8 bases and J gave up 4 bases, with 9 bases separating them. This CDR3 is built from 11 residues. The germline V gene has CDR1 SGHAT and CDR2 FQNNGV. CDR3 protein: CASRQAYEQYF. CDR3 nucleotides: TGTGCCAGCCGCCAGGCTTACGAGCAGTACTTC.

The chain links TRBV5-1 to TRBJ1-4; D not certain. This CDR3 is 14 amino acids long. V lost 4 bases to trimming and J lost 4 bases, with 11 bases between them. Germline V lookup: CDR1 SGHRS, CDR2 YFSETQ. In nucleotides, the CDR3 is TGCGCCAGCAGCCAATGGGCCTTTAATGAAAAACTGTTTTTT. It encodes CASSQWAFNEKLFF.

The V gene is TRBV5-7, the J gene TRBJ1-1; a weak D match, TRBD1 (6 bases). TRBV5-7 is an open reading frame whose function is uncertain. The CDR3 spans 15 residues. V was shortened by 0 bases and J by 3 bases, with 12 bases between the two germline ends. CDR3 protein: CASSLGNRDHTEAFF. DNA of the CDR3: TGTGCCAGCAGCTTGGGTAACAGGGACCACACTGAAGCTTTCTTT.

V usage is TRBV11-3 and J usage is TRBJ2-2; 8 bases align to TRBD1. The CDR3 contains 14 residues. The V and J ends lost 0 bases and 6 bases, in that order; junction bases with no gene match: 0. Germline V gene lookup returns CDR1 SGHNT and CDR2 YENEEA. The CDR3 coding sequence is TGTGCCAGCAGCTTAGAACAGGGGGCCGGGGAGCTGTTTTTT. It specifies CASSLEQGAGELFF.

The chain is built from TRBV6-1 and TRBJ1-2; tentative D call: TRBD1 (6 bases). In germline, CDR1 is MNHNS, CDR2 SASEGT. The CDR3 spans 12 residues. V lost 8 bases and J 8 bases, leaving 15 bases between the germline ends. Written as DNA, the CDR3 is TGTGCCAGCCTAACAGGGTGGCTCGGCTACACCTTC. This sequence encodes CASLTGWLGYTF.

This chain uses TRBV5-1 with TRBJ1-1, with D uncertain. The V and J ends lost 6 bases and 4 bases respectively, with 13 bases between them. The CDR3 has 13 residues. CDR1 SGHRS and CDR2 YFSETQ come from the germline V gene. The DNA for the CDR3 is TGCGCCAGCACAGATGATTGGTCCACTGAAGCTTTCTTT. Protein product: CASTDDWSTEAFF.

This clone has just a few counts. The rearrangement links TRBV5-1 to TRBJ2-1, with 10 bases that match TRBD2. Germline lookup yields CDR1 SGHRS and CDR2 YFSETQ. The CDR3 is made up of 16 amino acids. J was trimmed by 8 bases and V by 7 bases; bases with no gene match: 15. CDR3: CASGREAGGPHHEQFF. CDR3 bases: TGCGCCAGCGGCCGTGAAGCGGGGGGGCCTCACCATGAGCAGTTCTTC. Filled out from reference TRBV5-1 and TRBJ2-1, the complete variable domain reads KAGVTQTPRYLIKTRGQQVTLSCSPISGHRSVSWYQQTPGQGLQFLFEYFSETQRNKGNFPGRFSGRQFSNSRSEMNVSTLELGDSALYLCASGREAGGPHHEQFFGPGTRLTVL.

The chain couples TRBV2 to TRBJ2-5; D is undetermined. Judging by the DNA end, TRBJ2-7 fits better; the J call may be wrong. The germline gives CDR1 SNHLY, CDR2 FYNNEI. CDR3 length equals 14 residues. CDR3 nucleotides: TGTGCCAGCAGTGAAGAGCTCTCAGTCCACGAGCAGTACTTC. It codes for CASSEELSVHEQYF.

Here the CDR3 reads CASTWRELNYGYTF. The CDR3 DNA follows: TGTGCCAGCACCTGGAGGGAACTTAACTATGGCTACACCTTC. V is TRBV5-8 and J is TRBJ1-2; D not resolved. V was shortened by 6 bases and J by 1 base, with 13 bases between the two germline ends. The germline V gene has CDR1 SGHTS and CDR2 YDEGEE. The length of the CDR3 is 14 residues.

The genes are TRBV14 and TRBJ2-7; D is undetermined. Trimming pared 0 bases from V and 6 bases from J, leaving 18 bases between. The germline V gene encodes CDR1 SGHDN and CDR2 FVKESK. This CDR3 comprises 16 residues. The CDR3 sequence: CASSQDLGQIYSEQYF. The DNA of the CDR3 is TGTGCCAGCAGCCAAGATTTGGGCCAGATCTATTCCGAGCAGTACTTC. Filled out from reference TRBV14 and TRBJ2-7, the complete variable domain reads EAGVTQFPSHSVIEKGQTVTLRCDPISGHDNLYWYRRVMGKEIKFLLHFVKESKQDESGMPNNRFLAERTGGTYSTLKVQPAELEDSGVYFCASSQDLGQIYSEQYFGPGTRLTVT.

Worth noting for this clone: This CDR3 is missing its conserved last phenylalanine or tryptophan, likely due to a read error. This chain joins TRBV2 and TRBJ1-1; possible D gene TRBD1, 5 bases. The germline V gene has CDR1 SNHLY and CDR2 FYNNEI. Trimming shortened V by 6 bases and J by 1 base, and 9 bases separated the two germline ends. The CDR3 sequence is 13 residues long. This CDR3 is CASRVGQNTEAFS. As DNA, the CDR3 is TGTGCCAGCAGAGTCGGACAGAACACTGAAGCTTTCTCT.

This chain joins TRBV5-1 and TRBJ1-2; D gene uncertain. Looked up from germline, CDR1 is SGHRS and CDR2 is YFSETQ. The CDR3 contains 14 residues. V shed 0 bases and J shed 4 bases, with 10 bases lying between them. CDR3 sequence reads: CASSLVAASYGYTF. Here the CDR3 DNA reads TGCGCCAGCAGCTTGGTGGCAGCCAGCTATGGCTACACCTTC.